What follows are 26 T cell receptor beta chains derived from one specimen sequenced in a study of T cell clonotyping in hematopoietic cell transplantation. Documented time point: recipient sample about 28 days before transplant, after cytoreduction. Measured with immunoSEQ multiplex PCR; TCRdb has only the in-frame clones, and not every one. The sample comprises approximately 19,000 clones, around 86% of which are singletons, and around 7.7% rests with the top ten. Specimen: peripheral blood mononuclear cells, collected before stem cell transplant. The receptors stem from a man aged 50-59 years with acute myeloid leukemia. Some clones in this sample may be carry-over from other donors' samples.

The chain recombines TRBV7-9 with TRBJ2-3; TRBD1 matches 9 bases. The CDR3 length is 16 residues. In germline, CDR1 is SEHNR, CDR2 FQNEAQ (reference sequence). Trimming removed 5 bases from V and 1 base from J; junction bases left unmatched: 7. In nucleotides, the CDR3 is TGTGCCAGCAGCCCGATACAGGGGGCAGGCACAGATACGCAGTATTTT. Translation: CASSPIQGAGTDTQYF.

This rearrangement joins TRBV19 to TRBJ1-2; weak D call: TRBD1 (6 bases). The germline CDR1 and CDR2 sequences are LNHDA and SQIVND (reference sequence). V was pared by 0 bases and J by 14 bases, with 19 bases between. The CDR3 has 14 amino acids. The CDR3 DNA reads as TGTGCCAGTAGTATAGATCGTACGCGGACAGCTCTTACCTTC. Amino acid sequence: CASSIDRTRTALTF.

The V call is TRBV4-1, the J call TRBJ1-5; a weak D match, TRBD1 (5 bases). The CDR3 has 15 amino acids. CDR1 is MGHRA and CDR2 is YSYEKL in the germline V gene. Trimming took off 4 bases at V and 0 bases at J, with 10 bases between the two ends. CDR3: CASSPGPNSNQPQHF. The CDR3 region has the DNA TGCGCCAGCAGCCCGGGACCCAATAGCAATCAGCCCCAGCATTTT.

The genes are TRBV28 and TRBJ1-3; possibly TRBD1 for D (5 bases). Germline V lookup: CDR1 MDHEN, CDR2 SYDVKM. The V gene lost 3 bases and the J gene lost 0 bases, with 15 bases spanning the gap. The CDR3 spans 17 residues. The CDR3 is CASSFPTDQSSGNTIYF. The CDR3 bases are TGTGCCAGCAGTTTCCCGACAGACCAGAGCTCTGGAAACACCATATATTTT. Supplemented by reference TRBV28 and TRBJ1-3, the full variable domain reads DVKVTQSSRYLVKRTGEKVFLECVQDMDHENMFWYRQDPGLGLRLIYFSYDVKMKEKGDIPEGYSVSREKKERFSLILESASTNQTSMYLCASSFPTDQSSGNTIYFGEGSWLTVV.

The genes are TRBV5-6 and TRBJ1-1; D may be TRBD1 (6 bases). Germline V gene lookup returns CDR1 SGHDT and CDR2 YYEEEE. This CDR3 is 12 amino acids long. V dropped 3 bases and J dropped 11 bases, with 14 bases sitting between them. CDR3 coding DNA: TGTGCCAGCAGCTCGGGAGGGGGTTGGGCTTTCTTT. Residues: CASSSGGGWAFF.

This chain links TRBV10-3 with TRBJ2-7; possibly TRBD1 for D (6 bases). Germline lookup yields CDR1 ENHRY and CDR2 SYGVKD. This CDR3 contains 14 residues. The ends were cut back, 3 bases at V and 2 bases at J, with 11 bases in the middle. The CDR3 nucleotides are TGTGCCATCAGTGACGAGGGGGTCGCCTACGAGCAGTACTTC. Protein: CAISDEGVAYEQYF.

This clone was seen once. The V call is TRBV7-9, the J call TRBJ2-2; D remains unclear. CDR1 is SEHNR and CDR2 is FQNEAQ in the germline V gene (reference sequence). V was shortened by 4 bases and J by 4 bases, with 7 bases between the two germline ends. The length of the CDR3 is 13 residues. The DNA for the CDR3 is TGTGCCAGCAGCTCCTGGACCACCGGGGAGCTGTTTTTT. Translation: CASSSWTTGELFF.

This sequence joins TRBV10-2 and TRBJ2-7, with 9 bases matching TRBD2. CDR3 length: 13 residues. CDR1 WSHSY and CDR2 SAAADI come from the germline V gene. The V segment lost 8 bases and the J segment 3 bases; nucleotides outside the gene matches: 5. CDR3 nucleotide sequence: TGCGCCAGCGCAACGACTAGCGGCTACGAGCAGTACTTC. This encodes CASATTSGYEQYF.

This clone was picked up one time. The chain uses TRBV5-1 and TRBJ1-3, with D perhaps TRBD1 (6 bases). V was shortened by 0 bases and J by 4 bases, with 11 bases between the two germline ends. Per germline, CDR1 SGHRS and CDR2 YFSETQ. The CDR3 contains 15 residues. CDR3 amino acids: CASSLDTGKGNTIYF. The CDR3 DNA sequence: TGCGCCAGCAGCTTGGATACAGGGAAAGGAAACACCATATATTTT.

The V gene is TRBV6-5, the J gene TRBJ2-5, with TRBD1 identical over 7 bases. From germline, CDR1 is MNHEY and CDR2 SVGAGI. J was trimmed by 14 bases and V by 2 bases; bases with no gene match: 14. This CDR3 is built from 14 residues. CDR3 in amino acids: CASSYTYPPGQNYF. CDR3 coding DNA: TGTGCCAGCAGTTACACCTACCCCCCGGGACAGAATTACTTC.

The chain employs TRBV19 and TRBJ1-1; a weak D match, TRBD1 (5 bases). V lost 4 bases to trimming and J lost 4 bases, with 16 bases between them. The CDR3 length is 15 residues. Germline assignment: CDR1 LNHDA and CDR2 SQIVND (reference sequence). The CDR3 sequence: CASSRGGDRGTEAFF. The CDR3 DNA is TGTGCCAGTAGTAGGGGCGGCGATCGGGGCACTGAAGCTTTCTTT. Full variable domain (rest looked up from reference TRBV19 and TRBJ1-1): DGGITQSPKYLFRKEGQNVTLSCEQNLNHDAMYWYRQDPGQGLRLIYYSQIVNDFQKGDIAEGYSVSREKKESFPLTVTSAQKNPTAFYLCASSRGGDRGTEAFFGQGTRLTVV.

This clone was recorded a few times. The chain couples TRBV6-5 to TRBJ1-6; D might be TRBD1 (5 bases). The CDR3 spans 13 residues. The germline CDR1 and CDR2 sequences are MNHEY and SVGAGI. The V gene lost 5 bases and the J gene lost 13 bases, with 15 bases spanning the gap. The chain's CDR3 is CASSAKARGPLHF. The DNA for the CDR3 is TGTGCCAGCAGTGCCAAGGCGCGGGGCCCCCTCCACTTT.

This sequence joins TRBV5-1 and TRBJ2-2; TRBD2 is a possible D gene (5 bases). CDR3 length: 16 amino acids. Per the germline V gene, CDR1 is SGHRS and CDR2 is YFSETQ. Trimming shortened V by 1 base and J by 4 bases, and 14 bases separated the two germline ends. The CDR3 coding sequence is TGCGCCAGCAGCTTGTCAGCGGTCCGGGGCACCGGGGAGCTGTTTTTT. Translating gives CASSLSAVRGTGELFF.

The rearrangement uses TRBV4-3 and TRBJ1-4; a weak D match, TRBD1 (5 bases). The CDR3 spans 14 residues. Germline CDR1 is LGHNA and CDR2 is YSLEER. With 3 bases removed from V and 8 bases from J, the gap between germline ends came to 13 bases. CDR3 sequence (DNA): TGCGCCAGCAGCCATCGGGGGTCGGACGAAAAACTGTTTTTT. Translated: CASSHRGSDEKLFF.

V and J are TRBV7-6 and TRBJ2-5; 9 bases align to TRBD1. The germline gives CDR1 SGHVS, CDR2 FNYEAQ. The V segment lost 1 base and the J segment 4 bases; nucleotides outside the gene matches: 13. The CDR3 has 18 residues. CDR3 sequence (DNA): TGTGCCAGCAGCTTAGGTGCGCAGGGACAGGGTCTCGGAGAGACCCAGTACTTC. As protein: CASSLGAQGQGLGETQYF.

This chain joins TRBV19 and TRBJ2-7; 7 bases are a match to TRBD1. The CDR3 has 15 residues. CDR1 is LNHDA and CDR2 is SQIVND in the germline V gene (reference sequence). J gave up 0 bases and V 5 bases, and 7 bases lay outside the gene matches. The CDR3 nucleotides are TGTGCCAGTAGTGACAGGGTCCTGAGCTCCTACGAGCAGTACTTC. As protein: CASSDRVLSSYEQYF.

The gene calls are TRBV4-1 and TRBJ1-3; D might be TRBD1 (5 bases). Germline CDR1 reads MGHRA; CDR2 reads YSYEKL. The CDR3 contains 17 residues. V lost 1 base to trimming and J lost 0 bases, with 13 bases between them. The CDR3 DNA reads as TGCGCCAGCAGCCAAGGCGACTGGGGGAGCTCTGGAAACACCATATATTTT. Translation: CASSQGDWGSSGNTIYF.

The chain uses TRBV30 and TRBJ1-5, with TRBD1 identical over 7 bases. The junction had 6 bases not matched to a gene; V was cut back by 1 base and J by 3 bases. Germline V lookup: CDR1 GTSNPN, CDR2 SVGIG (reference sequence). The CDR3 covers 15 residues. DNA for the CDR3: TGTGCCTGGAGTGAGGACAGGATCATCAATCAGCCCCAGCATTTT. As protein: CAWSEDRIINQPQHF.

Turning to this clone: The sample has other DNA sequences that encode this CDR3 too. The V call is TRBV10-3, the J call TRBJ2-7; possibly TRBD1 or TRBD2 for D (6 bases each). V lost 0 bases and J 2 bases, leaving 11 bases between the germline ends. Looked up from germline, CDR1 is ENHRY and CDR2 is SYGVKD. The CDR3 is 15 amino acids. CDR3: CAISESGGRAYEQYF. CDR3 coding DNA: TGTGCCATCAGTGAGTCCGGGGGCAGAGCCTACGAGCAGTACTTC.

The chain carries TRBV9 and TRBJ1-4, with a weak D call TRBD1 (5 bases). Germline loops: CDR1 SGDLS, CDR2 YYNGEE. This CDR3 spans 13 amino acids. V was clipped by 4 bases and J by 5 bases, with 9 bases between them. CDR3 in amino acids: CASSREGNEKLFF. CDR3 coding DNA: TGTGCCAGCAGCAGGGAGGGGAATGAAAAACTGTTTTTT. Supplemented by reference TRBV9 and TRBJ1-4, the full variable domain reads DSGVTQTPKHLITATGQRVTLRCSPRSGDLSVYWYQQSLDQGLQFLIQYYNGEERAKGNILERFSAQQFPDLHSELNLSSLELGDSALYFCASSREGNEKLFFGSGTQLSVL.

The gene calls are TRBV7-3 and TRBJ2-3; D possibly corresponds to TRBD2 (5 bases). The germline V and J ends were trimmed by 1 base and 4 bases, with 9 bases remaining between them. The germline V gene has CDR1 SGHTA and CDR2 FQGTGA. The CDR3 has 14 amino acids. The CDR3 is CASSLRLASDTQYF. CDR3 bases: TGTGCCAGCAGCTTAAGGCTAGCCTCAGATACGCAGTATTTT.

The chain combines TRBV6-5 with TRBJ1-2; 8 bases line up with TRBD1. Germline values: CDR1 MNHEY, CDR2 SVGAGI. This CDR3 has 13 residues. The V segment lost 6 bases and the J segment 8 bases; nucleotides outside the gene matches: 8. The CDR3 is CASRGRGRLGYTF. CDR3 bases: TGTGCCAGCAGGGGCAGGGGGCGACTCGGCTACACCTTC.

This clone was seen a single time. The rearrangement uses TRBV7-6 and TRBJ2-7; 9 nucleotides align to TRBD2. The CDR3 contains 16 residues. Unmatched junction bases numbered 15, after V lost 6 bases and J lost 6 bases. Looked up from germline, CDR1 is SGHVS and CDR2 is FNYEAQ. The CDR3, as DNA: TGTGCCAGCAGACGCGGGGGACTAGCTTTTTTAGGCGAGCAGTACTTC. Protein: CASRRGGLAFLGEQYF.

The chain has TRBV19 and TRBJ2-7; TRBD1 matches at 9 bases. V was clipped by 0 bases and J by 1 base; unmatched bases: 10. Germline CDR1 is LNHDA and CDR2 is SQIVND (reference sequence). The CDR3 length is 18 residues. CDR3 amino acids: CASSIDSYPGTGSYEQYF. In nucleotides, the CDR3 is TGTGCCAGTAGTATAGATTCCTATCCCGGGACAGGGTCCTACGAGCAGTACTTC.

V is TRBV6-6 and J is TRBJ2-7; no reliable D call. CDR3 length: 13 amino acids. CDR1 is MNHNY, CDR2 SVGAGI, per germline (reference sequence). Trimming took 2 bases from V and 3 from J, leaving 8 bases between them. The CDR3 bases are TGTGCCAGCAGTTACGGGCAGCTCTACGAGCAGTACTTC. Translated: CASSYGQLYEQYF.

The chain combines TRBV7-2 with TRBJ2-5, with D perhaps TRBD2 (6 bases). The CDR3 runs to 15 residues. Germline-derived CDR1 and CDR2 are SGHTA and FQGNSA. Trimming left V 0 bases short and J 0 bases short, with 8 bases between. The CDR3 nucleotides read TGTGCCAGCAGCTTAGCGGGCGGGGACCAAGAGACCCAGTACTTC. This gives the protein CASSLAGGDQETQYF.